The sequence of this TCR beta chain was determined in a study of response to subunit inactivated influenza vaccine (dated by TCRdb to 2016 to 2019). As for the study more broadly: The study used deep quantitative T cell receptor repertoire profiling to track responses to a trivalent subunit inactivated influenza vaccine. Overall study outcomes, separate from this receptor: The authors suggested that each seasonal influenza vaccination may recruit only a limited number of new T cells.

V has 0 bases trimmed and J has 10 bases trimmed; junction bases matching no gene number 9. Reading from cysteine to phenylalanine, the CDR3 counts 15 amino acids. Left in the record is the CDR3 DNA by itself, 45 bases read in frame from the first base. The germline V gene specifies ENHRY as CDR1 and SYGVKD as CDR2. Concerning this clonotype itself: The antigen it binds to is not known. Per-base qualities were not stored, and no clone one base away is much larger.

Libraries were prepared through RT-PCR. The sequencing machine was an Illumina HiSeq 2500. TCRdb handled the public reads itself, with Q25 trimming in fastp and clone calling in MiXCR, and kept productive beta chains. Every CDR3 protein is listed once, alongside the most common genes and DNA of its rows. This sample lists around 750,000 distinct CDR3 sequences; 21% were detected once. The biggest ten clones account for 10% to 13% of the sample. The sample in question was PBMCs from blood, obtained 4 to 6 days after vaccination. The sequence links TRBV10-3 to TRBJ2-1, and 7 junctional nucleotides match TRBD2. The clonotype was recovered from a man aged 45-65 years who received an inactivated influenza vaccine. Donor details come from another sample of the same person, matched by shared clones. The CDR3 protein sequence reads: CAISESGEGPREQFF. In nucleotides, the sequence is TGTGCCATCAGTGAGTCGGGGGAGGGGCCCCGGGAGCAGTTCTTC.